The rows below give T cell receptor beta chains drawn from one sample of a study of blood T cell repertoires in COVID-19. TCRdb's table, derived via immunoSEQ multiplex PCR, lists solely in-frame clones and lacks some. The table includes over 200,000 clones, approximately 84% detected once. The sequenced material came from peripheral blood. Receptors originate from a man aged 35 to 55 with active or convalescent COVID-19. Both conserved end residues are part of each CDR3. The order of the fields is D gene, J gene, clone size, V gene, CDR3 protein, CDR3 DNA. A D gene is named only where the DNA matches it firmly. Size is stated for part of the rows, as once, few or many counts, or as a class when the clone is expanded.

. TRBJ1-3 . TRBV30 CAWRGLGPHGDSGNTIYF TGTGCCTGGAGGGGATTGGGCCCCCACGGGGATTCTGGAAACACCATATATTTT
TRBD1 TRBJ1-1 . TRBV6-1 CASSDAQGVTEAFF TGTGCCAGCAGTGACGCACAGGGGGTCACTGAAGCTTTCTTT
. TRBJ2-3 . TRBV28 CASSFGSRGSTDTQYF TGTGCCAGCAGTTTCGGCAGTAGAGGGAGCACAGATACGCAGTATTTT
TRBD1 TRBJ1-2 once TRBV19 CASSETQGKRYGYTF TGTGCCAGTAGTGAGACACAGGGGAAACGGTATGGCTACACCTTC
TRBD1 TRBJ1-1 . TRBV5-4 CASTMPGGTGSSEAFF TGTGCCAGCACCATGCCCGGCGGGACAGGTTCTTCTGAAGCTTTCTTT
. TRBJ2-1 few TRBV4-2 CASSRGSKPYNEQFF TGTGCCAGCAGCCGTGGCTCAAAACCCTACAATGAGCAGTTCTTC
TRBD1 TRBJ1-1 . TRBV5-5 CASRAGQDTEAFF TGTGCCAGCAGGGCGGGACAGGACACTGAAGCTTTCTTT
. TRBJ1-2 few TRBV9 CASSVVPPTGSGGYTF TGTGCCAGCAGCGTAGTCCCCCCGACAGGATCGGGAGGCTACACCTTC
. TRBJ1-5 . TRBV28 CASCLRQRNQPQHF TGTGCCAGCTGTTTAAGACAGAGAAATCAGCCCCAGCATTTT
. TRBJ1-4 . TRBV28 CASSYRAGVFF TGTGCCAGCAGTTACAGGGCAGGGGTGTTTTTT
TRBD1 TRBJ1-2 . TRBV19 CAGKTWDRGRGDYGYTF TGTGCCGGGAAGACTTGGGACAGGGGGCGCGGAGACTATGGCTACACCTTC
TRBD2 TRBJ2-5 . TRBV10-3 CAIGTSGGAGETQYF TGTGCCATCGGGACTAGCGGGGGGGCCGGGGAGACCCAGTACTTC
. TRBJ2-3 . TRBV5-5 CASSLRQLSTDTQYF TGTGCCAGCAGCTTGAGACAGCTTTCCACAGATACGCAGTATTTT
. TRBJ1-2 . TRBV5-1 CASSPEGGRLDGYTF TGCGCCAGCAGCCCCGAGGGGGGGCGCTTGGATGGCTACACCTTC
TRBD1 TRBJ1-5 . TRBV29-1 CSVGQGDSNQPQHF TGCAGCGTTGGACAGGGGGATAGCAATCAGCCCCAGCATTTT
TRBD2 TRBJ2-5 once TRBV9 CASSVGASGSLGETQYF TGTGCCAGCAGCGTAGGGGCTAGCGGGAGTCTTGGAGAGACCCAGTACTTC
TRBD1 TRBJ2-2 many TRBV5-1 CASSNDRVNTGELFF TGCGCCAGCAGCAACGACAGGGTTAACACCGGGGAGCTGTTTTTT
TRBD1 TRBJ1-2 . TRBV24-1 CATSETGLDYGYTF TGTGCCACCAGTGAGACAGGGCTCGACTATGGCTACACCTTC
TRBD2 TRBJ2-1 . TRBV19 CASRISSLAGSEQFF TGTGCCAGTAGAATATCCTCACTAGCGGGATCTGAGCAGTTCTTC
TRBD2 TRBJ2-5 once TRBV7-6 CASSLILAGVETQYF TGTGCCAGCAGCCTGATCTTAGCGGGGGTAGAGACCCAGTACTTC
TRBD2 TRBJ2-3 . TRBV4-2 CASSQGKVLARTDTQYF TGTGCCAGCAGCCAAGGAAAGGTACTAGCGCGGACAGATACGCAGTATTTT
TRBD2 TRBJ2-5 . TRBV5-3 CARSLASGGPETQYF TGTGCCAGAAGCTTGGCGAGCGGGGGCCCCGAGACCCAGTACTTC
TRBD1 TRBJ1-1 once TRBV5-1 CASSLRDRETTEAFF TGCGCCAGCAGCTTGAGGGACAGGGAAACCACTGAAGCTTTCTTT
. TRBJ1-4 . TRBV9 CASSATGYTNEKLFF TGTGCCAGCAGCGCCACAGGTTATACTAATGAAAAACTGTTTTTT
. TRBJ1-2 . TRBV6-5 CASSYSMGANYGYTF TGTGCCAGCAGTTACTCGATGGGAGCTAACTATGGCTACACCTTC
TRBD1 TRBJ2-7 . TRBV9 CASSVGPGQGSYEQYF TGTGCCAGCAGCGTAGGGCCGGGACAGGGTTCCTACGAGCAGTACTTC
TRBD2 TRBJ2-5 . TRBV7-6 CASSSIGRGGLETQYF TGTGCCAGCAGCTCCATCGGACGGGGGGGGCTCGAGACCCAGTACTTC
TRBD1 TRBJ2-5 . TRBV28 CASSSPTGGETQYF TGTGCCAGCAGTTCGCCGACAGGGGGCGAGACCCAGTACTTC
TRBD1 TRBJ1-1 . TRBV15 CATSRGDRGSTEAFF TGTGCCACCAGCAGGGGGGACAGGGGGAGCACTGAAGCTTTCTTT
TRBD2 TRBJ2-1 once TRBV5-4 CASSSPGTRGGYEQFF TGTGCCAGCAGCTCCCCCGGGACTAGGGGTGGCTATGAGCAGTTCTTC
TRBD2 TRBJ2-5 . TRBV9 CASSVGGGGKTQYF TGTGCCAGCAGCGTAGGTGGGGGAGGGAAGACCCAGTACTTC